This T cell receptor (beta chain) was captured by sequencing in a study of beta chain features in type 1 diabetes. Study results and limitations: Possibly, sequencing cDNA over-represented cells that had high TCR expression levels. Type 1 diabetes patients had TCRB CDR3s that were shorter (moderately but significantly so) in all four CD4+ subsets.

This clone was observed a few times. The target antigen is unknown. V trimming: 7 bases; J trimming: 2 bases; junction bases outside the gene matches: 5. The CDR3 contains 12 residues. CDR1 and CDR2 (germline): SQVTM, ANQGSEA. Reverse transcription of all isolated RNA meant that expressed TCRB transcripts were sequenced. Clones were read by immunoSEQ multiplex PCR, and TCRdb kept only the in-frame ones, dropping some. The table records around 710,000 clones, around 12% of them present only once. Stem cell-like memory, regulatory, central memory and naive CD4+ cells were sorted via CD45RO/CCR7/CD25/CD127/CD95/CD27. Purity of each sorted population was above 95%.

Specimen: naive CD4+ T cells from blood. The TCR was taken from a man aged 30 to 39 with type 1 diabetes. This chain joins TRBV29-1 and TRBJ2-7; the match to TRBD1 covers 7 bases. DNA of the CDR3: TGCAGCGCCGGGACAGACGCCTACGAGCAGTACTTC. Protein product: CSAGTDAYEQYF.